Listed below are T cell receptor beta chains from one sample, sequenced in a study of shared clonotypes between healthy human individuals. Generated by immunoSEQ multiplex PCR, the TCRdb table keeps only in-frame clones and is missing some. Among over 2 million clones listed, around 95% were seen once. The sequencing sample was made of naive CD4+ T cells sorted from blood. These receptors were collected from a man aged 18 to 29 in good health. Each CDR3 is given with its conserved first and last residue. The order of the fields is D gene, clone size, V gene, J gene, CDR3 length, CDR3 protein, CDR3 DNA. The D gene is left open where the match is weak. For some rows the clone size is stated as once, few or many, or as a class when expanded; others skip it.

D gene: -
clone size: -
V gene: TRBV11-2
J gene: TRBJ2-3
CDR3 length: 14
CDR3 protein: CASSLKSSGDTQYF
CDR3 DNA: TGTGCCAGCAGCTTAAAAAGTTCGGGAGATACGCAGTATTTT

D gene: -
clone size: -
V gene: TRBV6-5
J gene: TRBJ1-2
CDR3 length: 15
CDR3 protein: CASSYTSQMNYGYTF
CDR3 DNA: TGTGCCAGCAGTTACACCAGCCAGATGAACTATGGCTACACCTTC

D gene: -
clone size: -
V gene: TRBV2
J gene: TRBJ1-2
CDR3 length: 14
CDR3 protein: CASSEVVGRYGYTF
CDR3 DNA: TGTGCCAGCAGTGAAGTCGTGGGAAGGTATGGCTACACCTTC

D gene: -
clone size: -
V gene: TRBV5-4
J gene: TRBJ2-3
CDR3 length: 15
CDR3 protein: CASSMMGRSTDTQYF
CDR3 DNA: TGTGCCAGCAGTATGATGGGGCGAAGCACAGATACGCAGTATTTT

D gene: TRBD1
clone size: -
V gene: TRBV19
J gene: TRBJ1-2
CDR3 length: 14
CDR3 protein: CASSIAGQSYGYTF
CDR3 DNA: TGTGCCAGTAGTATCGCGGGACAGAGCTATGGCTACACCTTC

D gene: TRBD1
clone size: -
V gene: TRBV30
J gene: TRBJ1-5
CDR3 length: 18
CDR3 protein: CAWSVEDRGLLGNQPQHF
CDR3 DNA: TGTGCCTGGAGTGTAGAGGACAGGGGGCTTCTAGGCAATCAGCCCCAGCATTTT

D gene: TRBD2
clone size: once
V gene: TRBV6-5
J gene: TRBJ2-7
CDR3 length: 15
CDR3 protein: CASSTGGTSAYEQYF
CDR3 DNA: TGTGCCAGCAGTACCGGCGGGACTAGCGCTTACGAGCAGTACTTC

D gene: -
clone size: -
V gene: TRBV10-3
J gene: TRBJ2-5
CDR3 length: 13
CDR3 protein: CAISEGHQETQYF
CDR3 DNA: TGTGCCATCAGTGAGGGACACCAAGAGACCCAGTACTTC

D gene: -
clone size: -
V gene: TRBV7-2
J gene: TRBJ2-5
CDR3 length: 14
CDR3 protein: CASSSYGHEETQYF
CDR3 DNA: TGTGCCAGCAGCTCATACGGACACGAAGAGACCCAGTACTTC

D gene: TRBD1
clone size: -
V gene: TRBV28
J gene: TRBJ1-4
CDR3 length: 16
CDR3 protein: CASSLRQGGSNEKLFF
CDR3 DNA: TGTGCCAGCAGTCTCCGACAGGGCGGGTCTAATGAAAAACTGTTTTTT

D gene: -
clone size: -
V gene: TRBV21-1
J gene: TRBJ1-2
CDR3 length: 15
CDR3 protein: CASSKWSGKGDGYTF
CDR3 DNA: TGTGCCAGCAGCAAATGGAGTGGAAAGGGTGATGGCTACACCTTC

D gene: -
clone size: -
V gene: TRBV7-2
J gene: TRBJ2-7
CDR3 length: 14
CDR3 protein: CASSPSRVLYEQYF
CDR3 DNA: TGTGCCAGCAGCCCTTCCCGGGTATTGTACGAGCAGTACTTC

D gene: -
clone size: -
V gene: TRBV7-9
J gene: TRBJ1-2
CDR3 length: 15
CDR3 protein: CASRLGPGTDYGYTF
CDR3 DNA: TGTGCCAGCAGGCTGGGCCCAGGAACTGACTATGGCTACACCTTC

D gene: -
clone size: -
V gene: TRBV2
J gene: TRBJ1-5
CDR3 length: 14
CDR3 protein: CASSKGHGNQPQHF
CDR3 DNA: TGTGCCAGCAGTAAGGGGCATGGGAATCAGCCCCAGCATTTT

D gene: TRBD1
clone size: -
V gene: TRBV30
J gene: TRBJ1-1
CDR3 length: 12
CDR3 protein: CASTQGGPEAFF
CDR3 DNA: TGTGCCTCAACACAGGGGGGCCCCGAAGCTTTCTTT

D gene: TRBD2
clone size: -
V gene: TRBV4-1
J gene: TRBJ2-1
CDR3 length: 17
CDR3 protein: CASSNHPRAGTNNEQFF
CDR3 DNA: TGCGCCAGCAGTAACCACCCACGAGCGGGAACGAACAATGAGCAGTTCTTC

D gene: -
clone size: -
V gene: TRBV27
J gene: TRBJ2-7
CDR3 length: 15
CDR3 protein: CASSLRWTGAYEQYF
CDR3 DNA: TGTGCCAGCAGTTTAAGGTGGACGGGGGCCTACGAGCAGTACTTC

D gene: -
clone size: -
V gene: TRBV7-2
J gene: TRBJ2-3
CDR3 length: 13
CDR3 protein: CASSSRISDTQYF
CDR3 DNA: TGTGCCAGCAGCTCACGGATCTCAGATACGCAGTATTTT

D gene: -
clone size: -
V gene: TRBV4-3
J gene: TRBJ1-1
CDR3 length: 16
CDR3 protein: CASSPGHPPSNTEAFF
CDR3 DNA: TGCGCCAGCAGCCCGGGACATCCCCCATCGAACACTGAAGCTTTCTTT

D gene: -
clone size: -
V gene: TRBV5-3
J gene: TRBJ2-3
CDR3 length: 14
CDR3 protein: CARSLEVNTDTQYF
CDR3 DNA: TGTGCCAGAAGCTTGGAGGTCAACACAGATACGCAGTATTTT

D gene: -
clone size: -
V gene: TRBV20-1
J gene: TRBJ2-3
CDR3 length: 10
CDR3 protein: CSARGPWQYF
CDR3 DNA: TGCAGTGCTAGGGGCCCTTGGCAGTATTTT

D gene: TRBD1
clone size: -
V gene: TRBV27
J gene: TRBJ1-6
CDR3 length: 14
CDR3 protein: CASSLGQGNSPLHF
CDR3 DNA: TGTGCCAGCAGTTTGGGACAGGGTAATTCACCCCTCCACTTT

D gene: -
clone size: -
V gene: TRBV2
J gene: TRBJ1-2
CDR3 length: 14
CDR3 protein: CASRRQITNYGYTF
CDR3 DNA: TGTGCCAGCAGGCGACAGATTACTAACTATGGCTACACCTTC

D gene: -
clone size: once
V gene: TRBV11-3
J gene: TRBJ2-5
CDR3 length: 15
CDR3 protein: CASSLEGVDGETQYF
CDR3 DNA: TGTGCCAGCAGCTTAGAGGGGGTGGATGGAGAGACCCAGTACTTC

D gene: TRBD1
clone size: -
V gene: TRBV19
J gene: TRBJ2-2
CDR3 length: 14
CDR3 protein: CASSPDRGQGELFF
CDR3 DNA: TGTGCCAGTAGTCCGGACAGGGGGCAAGGGGAGCTGTTTTTT

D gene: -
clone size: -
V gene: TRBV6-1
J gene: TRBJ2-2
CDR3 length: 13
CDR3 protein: CASHDRNTGELFF
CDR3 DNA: TGTGCCAGCCACGACAGGAACACCGGGGAGCTGTTTTTT

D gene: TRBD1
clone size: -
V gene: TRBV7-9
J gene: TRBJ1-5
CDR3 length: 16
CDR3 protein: CASRLRTGNRNQPQHF
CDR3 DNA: TGTGCCAGCAGACTTAGGACAGGGAATCGCAATCAGCCCCAGCATTTT

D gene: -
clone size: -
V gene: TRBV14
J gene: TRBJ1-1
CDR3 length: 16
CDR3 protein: CASSQMDSYMNTEAFF
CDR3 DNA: TGTGCCAGCAGCCAGATGGACAGTTACATGAACACTGAAGCTTTCTTT

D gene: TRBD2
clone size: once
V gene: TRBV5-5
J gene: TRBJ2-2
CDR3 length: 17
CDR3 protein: CASSFLLAGRVTGELFF
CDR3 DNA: TGTGCCAGCAGCTTTCTACTAGCGGGGCGAGTTACCGGGGAGCTGTTTTTT

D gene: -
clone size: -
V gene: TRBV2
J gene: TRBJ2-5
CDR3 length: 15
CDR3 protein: CASSESSGDNKTQYF
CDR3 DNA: TGTGCCAGCAGTGAATCGAGCGGGGACAATAAGACCCAGTACTTC

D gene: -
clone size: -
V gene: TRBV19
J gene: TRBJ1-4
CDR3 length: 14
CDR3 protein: CASTRDGANEKLFF
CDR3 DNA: TGTGCCAGTACCCGGGACGGGGCTAATGAAAAACTGTTTTTT

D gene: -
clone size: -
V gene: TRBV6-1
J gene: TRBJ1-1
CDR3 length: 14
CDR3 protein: CASSGRTPNTEAFF
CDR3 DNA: TGTGCCAGCAGCGGACGGACCCCGAACACTGAAGCTTTCTTT

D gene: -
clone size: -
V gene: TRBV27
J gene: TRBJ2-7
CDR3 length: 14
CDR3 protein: CASSLSGPRDEQYF
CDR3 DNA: TGTGCCAGCAGTTTAAGCGGGCCTAGGGACGAGCAGTACTTC

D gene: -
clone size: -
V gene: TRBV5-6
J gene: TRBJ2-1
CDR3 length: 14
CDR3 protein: CASSPRRGRDEQFF
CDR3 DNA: TGTGCCAGCAGCCCCAGGCGGGGGCGGGATGAGCAGTTCTTC

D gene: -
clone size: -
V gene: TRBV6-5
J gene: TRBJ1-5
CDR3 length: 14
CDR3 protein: CASSYSRNAVPQHF
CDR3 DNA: TGTGCCAGCAGTTACTCGCGCAACGCTGTGCCCCAGCATTTT

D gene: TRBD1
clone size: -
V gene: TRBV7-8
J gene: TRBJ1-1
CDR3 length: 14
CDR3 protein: CASSYQGVDTEAFF
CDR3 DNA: TGTGCCAGCAGCTATCAGGGGGTGGACACTGAAGCTTTCTTT

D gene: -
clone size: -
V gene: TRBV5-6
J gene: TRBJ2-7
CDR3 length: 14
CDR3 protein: CASSLAGTLYEQYF
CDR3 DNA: TGTGCCAGCAGCTTAGCCGGGACCCTCTACGAGCAGTACTTC

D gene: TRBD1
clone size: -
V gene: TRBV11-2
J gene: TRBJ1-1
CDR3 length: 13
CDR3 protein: CASTSVDRGEAFF
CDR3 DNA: TGTGCCAGCACCTCCGTAGACAGGGGTGAAGCTTTCTTT

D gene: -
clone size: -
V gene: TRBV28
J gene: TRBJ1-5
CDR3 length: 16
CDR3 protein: CASSLSFGVSNQPQHF
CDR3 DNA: TGTGCCAGCAGTTTATCCTTCGGGGTAAGCAATCAGCCCCAGCATTTT

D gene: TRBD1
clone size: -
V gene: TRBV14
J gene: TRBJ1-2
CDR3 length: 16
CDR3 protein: CASSLTGTGSLMGYTF
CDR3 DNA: TGTGCCAGCAGCCTAACCGGGACAGGATCACTCATGGGCTACACCTTC

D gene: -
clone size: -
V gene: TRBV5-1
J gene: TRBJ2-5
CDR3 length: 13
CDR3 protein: CASSLGDLETQYF
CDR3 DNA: TGCGCCAGCAGCTTGGGTGACTTAGAGACCCAGTACTTC

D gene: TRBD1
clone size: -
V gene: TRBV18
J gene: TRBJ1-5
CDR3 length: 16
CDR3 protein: CASSPRGQVGGQPQHF
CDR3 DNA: TGTGCCAGCTCACCAAGGGGACAGGTAGGGGGTCAGCCCCAGCATTTT

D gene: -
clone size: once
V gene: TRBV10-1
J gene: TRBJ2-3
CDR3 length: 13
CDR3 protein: CASSVLSTDTQYF
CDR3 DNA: TGCGCCAGCAGTGTTCTTAGCACAGATACGCAGTATTTT

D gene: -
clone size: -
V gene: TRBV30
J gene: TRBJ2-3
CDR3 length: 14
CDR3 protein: CAWRDGPSTDTQYF
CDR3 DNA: TGTGCCTGGAGGGACGGTCCTAGCACAGATACGCAGTATTTT

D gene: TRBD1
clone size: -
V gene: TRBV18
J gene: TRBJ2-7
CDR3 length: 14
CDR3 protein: CASSPVTGGREQYF
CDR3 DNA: TGTGCCAGCTCACCAGTGACAGGGGGACGAGAGCAGTACTTC